A selection of T cell receptor beta chains follows, all from one sample in a study of T cell responses to AZD1222 COVID-19 vaccine. Using immunoSEQ multiplex PCR, the repertoire was profiled, and TCRdb retains in-frame clones only, with some absent. Of 60,000 to 85,000 clones listed, roughly 91% were seen once; the top ten hold around 20%. This specimen was peripheral blood, taken 28 days after the second AZD1222 dose. The receptors originated from an adult who received the AZD1222 COVID-19 vaccine. Each CDR3 is given with its conserved first and last residue. The order of the fields is V gene, D gene, clone size, J gene, CDR3 DNA, CDR3 protein. A D gene is named only where the DNA matches it firmly. Not all rows give a size; the values are once, few, many and, for expanded clones, a class.

>TRBV5-4|TRBD1|-|TRBJ1-2
TGTGCCAGCAGCTTGGACAGGGGTCATGGCTACACCTTC
CASSLDRGHGYTF
>TRBV5-8|TRBD1|-|TRBJ2-7
TGTGCCAGCAGCTTACTGGGACAGGGAGTAAGGCAGTACTTC
CASSLLGQGVRQYF
>TRBV21-1|-|-|TRBJ2-1
TGTGCCAGCAGCTCCTGGACAGTGGAGAATGAGCAGTTCTTC
CASSSWTVENEQFF
>TRBV18|-|once|TRBJ2-2
TGTGCCAGCTCACCAAACAGGGATAACACCGGGGAGCTGTTTTTT
CASSPNRDNTGELFF
>TRBV30|-|-|TRBJ1-4
TGTGCCTGGAGTACCGGGGCCTCAGAAAAACTGTTTTTT
CAWSTGASEKLFF
>TRBV3-1/TRBV3-2|-|few|TRBJ1-6
TGTGCCAGCAGCCAAGCCAGAGCCAGGGGTAATTCACCCCTCCACTTT
CASSQARARGNSPLHF
>TRBV4-3|-|once|TRBJ2-7
TGCGCCAGCAGCCAAGAATGGGGCGTGTCTTGGGGCTCCTACGAGCAGTACTTC
CASSQEWGVSWGSYEQYF
>TRBV5-6|TRBD1|-|TRBJ2-7
TGTGCCAGCAGCTTGGCCGGGACAGGGGTCCGCGAGCAGTACTTC
CASSLAGTGVREQYF
>TRBV7-8|-|-|TRBJ1-2
TGTGCCAGCAGCTTAGATCAGGACTATGGCTACACCTTC
CASSLDQDYGYTF
>TRBV5-1|-|-|TRBJ2-5
TGCGCCAGCACTCAGACGGTTGCGGAACAAGAGACCCAGTACTTC
CASTQTVAEQETQYF
>TRBV30|-|-|TRBJ1-1
TGTGCCTGGAGTGGTCCTCTAGCTTTCTTT
CAWSGPLAFF
>TRBV2|TRBD1|-|TRBJ1-5
TGTGCCAGCAGAGGCGATACAGGGGGCCAGCATTTT
CASRGDTGGQHF
>TRBV6-1|-|-|TRBJ2-7
TGTGCCAGCAGTGAACTATGGGAGCAGTACTTC
CASSELWEQYF
>TRBV30|-|few|TRBJ1-5
TGTGCCTGGAGTGTAAGAGGTTGGTTTCGGGATCAGCCCCAGCATTTT
CAWSVRGWFRDQPQHF
>TRBV28|-|-|TRBJ2-3
TGTGCCAGCAGTTTATTTTTGCTTCAGTTCAGGGGGGATCCCGAGTCCCCCGGTACGCAGTATTTT
CASSLFLLQFRGDPESPGTQYF
>TRBV7-3|-|-|TRBJ1-1
TGTGCCAGCAGCAGCGACAGTAACACTGAAGCTTTCTTT
CASSSDSNTEAFF
>TRBV7-9|-|-|TRBJ1-4
TGTGCCAGCAGCCCCCACGGGGGCAATGAAAAACTGTTTTTT
CASSPHGGNEKLFF
>TRBV7-8|-|once|TRBJ1-1
TGTGCCAGCAGCTTTGGCCGGGGCACTGAAGCTTTCTTT
CASSFGRGTEAFF
>TRBV4-2|-|-|TRBJ2-3
TGTGCCAGCAGCCAAGATATCGGGCAGCCCGATACGCAGTATTTT
CASSQDIGQPDTQYF
>TRBV7-2|TRBD1|once|TRBJ2-1
TGTGCCAGCAGCTCTGGGACAGGGGGTCACTACAATGAGCAGTTCTTC
CASSSGTGGHYNEQFF
>TRBV6-2/TRBV6-3|-|-|TRBJ1-1
TGTGCCAGCAGTCTCCAGGGGACTGAAGCTTTCTTT
CASSLQGTEAFF
>TRBV27|-|-|TRBJ2-7
TGTGCCAGCAGTCCCAGGGGTATAGCCTACGAGCAGTACTTC
CASSPRGIAYEQYF
>TRBV28|TRBD1|-|TRBJ1-3
TGTGCCAGTATGAGACAGGGGGCTAACACCATATATTTT
CASMRQGANTIYF
>TRBV18|-|-|TRBJ2-6
TGTGCCAGCTCATCTACGATTGGCTCTGGGGCCAACGTCCTGACTTTC
CASSSTIGSGANVLTF
>TRBV18|-|-|TRBJ1-1
TGTGCCAGCTCACCATTCGGTGTAGGGGTCACTGAAGCTTTCTTT
CASSPFGVGVTEAFF
>TRBV27|-|-|TRBJ1-6
TGTGCCAGCAGTTTATATGGGGGGTCTAATTCACCCCTCCACTTT
CASSLYGGSNSPLHF
>TRBV4-3|TRBD1|few|TRBJ2-7
TGCGCCAGCAGCGCCCTGACAGGGGGCCACTACGAGCAGTACTTC
CASSALTGGHYEQYF
>TRBV6-5|-|-|TRBJ1-2
TGTGCCAGCAGTACTCGAGGGCCCTATGGCTACACCTTC
CASSTRGPYGYTF
>TRBV5-1|TRBD2|-|TRBJ2-5
TGCGCCAGCAGCGGACTAGCGGGGCGGACCCAGTACTTC
CASSGLAGRTQYF
>TRBV2|-|-|TRBJ1-2
TGTGCCAGCAGTGAAGTTTCAGATTCGGGGGGAATAGACGGCTACACCTTC
CASSEVSDSGGIDGYTF
>TRBV5-5|-|-|TRBJ1-6
TGTGCCAGCAGCTTCCGTATGGGGTCACCCCTCCACTTT
CASSFRMGSPLHF
>TRBV30|-|-|TRBJ1-2
TGTGCCTGGAGTGGGAACGGAATCTATGGCTACACCTTC
CAWSGNGIYGYTF
>TRBV5-1|-|-|TRBJ1-2
TGCGCCAGCAGCTGGAGTGACAACACTCTCACTGGCTACACCTTC
CASSWSDNTLTGYTF
>TRBV10-1|-|-|TRBJ1-2
TGCGCCAGCAGTGAGTTAGGACAGTGGCGGGCTAACTATGGCTACACCTTC
CASSELGQWRANYGYTF
>TRBV2|-|-|TRBJ1-5
TGTGCCAGCAGTGAAGGGTACAATCAGCCCCAGCATTTT
CASSEGYNQPQHF
>TRBV6-1|-|-|TRBJ2-6
TGTGCCACCAGTGACACGTACCGCTCTGGGGCCAACGTCCTGACTTTC
CATSDTYRSGANVLTF
>TRBV12-3/TRBV12-4|-|-|TRBJ2-3
TGTGCCAGCAGTTTAGGGTCGGCCGATACGCAGTATTTT
CASSLGSADTQYF
>TRBV5-8|-|once|TRBJ1-1
TGTGCCAGCAGCTTGCTCCCGGCGGGCACTGAAGCTTTCTTT
CASSLLPAGTEAFF
>TRBV3-1/TRBV3-2|-|-|TRBJ1-2
TGTGCCAGCAGCCAAGCGACCTATGGCTACACCTTC
CASSQATYGYTF
>TRBV11-2|TRBD1|-|TRBJ2-7
TGTGCCAGCAGCTCCACAGGGGGTAGAGCGTCTGTCAATTACGAGCAGTACTTC
CASSSTGGRASVNYEQYF
>TRBV5-4|-|-|TRBJ1-1
TGTGCCAGCAGCCCCGGCGGGCAGGGGTTGAACACTGAAGCTTTCTTT
CASSPGGQGLNTEAFF
>TRBV6-5|-|-|TRBJ1-2
TGTGCCACCCTAACAGTCCAGGGGAGCTATGGCTACACCTTC
CATLTVQGSYGYTF
>TRBV5-6|TRBD1|-|TRBJ1-4
TGTGCCAGCAGCTTAGATTTCGGACAGGGAACTAATGAAAAACTGTTTTTT
CASSLDFGQGTNEKLFF
>TRBV19|-|-|TRBJ2-1
TGTGCCAGTAGTAGGTTAATGGGTACAAATGAGCAGTTCTTC
CASSRLMGTNEQFF
>TRBV2|-|-|TRBJ1-1
TGTGCCAGCAGTGAGAAGCAGGGGAATACTGAAGCTTTCTTT
CASSEKQGNTEAFF
>TRBV6-2/TRBV6-3|TRBD2|-|TRBJ2-7
TGTGCCAGCAGTTACTCGAGAGCGGGGGGTATCTACGAGCAGTACTTC
CASSYSRAGGIYEQYF
>TRBV2|-|few|TRBJ2-7
TGTGCCAGCAGTGAAACGGCGGGCTACGAGCAGTACTTC
CASSETAGYEQYF